These 23 T cell receptor beta chains came from one sample sequenced in a study of human T cells and chemical hapten exposure. Time point defined: patch test 1, 2 weeks after DPC sensitization. Specified treatment: therapeutic diphenylcyclopropenone sensitization with weekly scalp DPC. TCRdb used MiXCR to reprocess the RACE reads, holding one entry per CDR3 protein. The sample includes a few hundred thousand distinct CDR3 sequences, about 4.8% of them seen just once. The input for sequencing was whole blood, taken in connection with sensitization to the hapten diphenylcyclopropenone (DPC). The receptors shown here come from a woman aged 45-65 years with alopecia areata. Some clones in this sample may be carry-over from other donors' samples.

Ten or more counts support this clonotype. CDR3 sequence: CASSEGQGSSPLHF. The CDR3 region has the DNA TGTGCCAGCAGTGAAGGCCAGGGCAGTTCACCCCTCCACTTT. The chain links TRBV6-1 to TRBJ1-6, with D maybe TRBD1 (5 bases). V gave up 1 base and J gave up 9 bases, with 10 bases separating them. Germline CDR1 reads MNHNS; CDR2 reads SASEGT. The CDR3 extends over 14 amino acids.

The V call is TRBV20-1, the J call TRBJ2-7, with 8 bases matching TRBD2. V lost 6 bases, J lost 2 bases, and 6 bases stayed unmatched. The CDR3 is 13 amino acids. Looked up from germline, CDR1 is DFQATT and CDR2 is SNEGSKA (reference sequence). The CDR3 sequence is CSAATSVTYEQYF. The CDR3 bases are TGCAGTGCCGCGACTAGCGTGACCTACGAGCAGTACTTC.

The table lists this clonotype with many counts. The V gene is TRBV20-1, the J gene TRBJ2-1; D gene unclear. Germline V gene sequence: CDR1 DFQATT, CDR2 SNEGSKA (reference sequence). The CDR3 totals 13 residues. V gave up 0 bases and J gave up 7 bases, with 10 bases separating them. The CDR3 nucleotides read TGCAGTGCTAGAGACCTAGGTCTAAATGAGCAGTTCTTC. Translating it yields CSARDLGLNEQFF.

In nucleotides, the CDR3 is TGCGCCAGCAGCCCACAAACTAGCGGGGGGGCCGTACGCAATGAGCAGTTCTTC. It specifies CASSPQTSGGAVRNEQFF. The chain joins TRBV5-1 to TRBJ2-1, with 13 positions matching TRBD2. The germline V gene has CDR1 SGHRS and CDR2 YFSETQ. With 4 bases clipped from V and 6 bases from J, the junction kept 13 bases outside the gene matches. The CDR3 consists of 18 residues.

This clonotype was seen only a few times. The chain couples TRBV6-2 or TRBV6-3 to TRBJ1-5; no clear D gene. This CDR3 has 14 amino acids. Germline-derived CDR1 and CDR2 are MNHEY and SVGEGT. The V end lost 6 bases, the J end lost 0 bases, and 9 bases lay between the germline ends. The CDR3 here is CASSHEVSNQPQHF. CDR3 sequence (DNA): TGTGCCAGCAGCCACGAGGTTAGCAATCAGCCCCAGCATTTT.

This clonotype was recorded at least ten times. The chain uses TRBV5-8 and TRBJ1-3; no reliable D call. CDR1 and CDR2 (germline): SGHTS, YDEGEE. CDR3 length: 13 residues. Deletions cut 0 bases from V and 2 bases from J, with 3 bases between. CDR3 sequence (DNA): TGTGCCAGCAGCTTGGGAGCTGGAAACACCATATATTTT. Protein: CASSLGAGNTIYF.

This rearrangement joins TRBV5-1 to TRBJ1-6, with D tentatively TRBD1 (6 bases). The length of the CDR3 is 16 residues. Germline assignment: CDR1 SGHRS and CDR2 YFSETQ. V dropped 4 bases and J dropped 6 bases, with 17 bases sitting between them. This CDR3 reads CASSRGQGRLNSPLHF. The CDR3 DNA sequence: TGCGCCAGCAGCCGGGGGCAGGGACGGCTTAATTCACCCCTCCACTTT.

This clonotype was seen at least ten times. This chain links TRBV27 with TRBJ2-3; D unclear. Trimming took off 3 bases at V and 5 bases at J, with 3 bases between the two ends. This CDR3 has 11 amino acids. In germline, CDR1 is MNHEY, CDR2 SMNVEV (reference sequence). CDR3 in DNA: TGTGCCAGCAGTTTTTTAGATACGCAGTATTTT. It yields the protein CASSFLDTQYF.

The sample holds a few counts of this clonotype. The genes are TRBV29-1 and TRBJ1-1, with D uncertain. CDR3 length: 11 residues. CDR1 and CDR2 from the germline V gene are SQVTM and ANQGSEA. The V and J ends lost 7 bases and 1 base respectively, with 7 bases between them. Here the CDR3 reads CSGKQNTEAFF. DNA for the CDR3: TGCAGCGGGAAGCAGAACACTGAAGCTTTCTTT.

This clonotype was counted only a few times. The gene calls are TRBV7-8 and TRBJ1-4; 8 bases are shared with TRBD1. Trimming at V came to 0 bases and at J to 8 bases, leaving 14 bases not matched to a gene. CDR1 SGHVS and CDR2 FQNEAQ come from the germline V gene. The CDR3 covers 18 residues. The CDR3 sequence: CASSLASVAGQGSEKLFF. Written as DNA, the CDR3 is TGTGCCAGCAGCTTAGCATCGGTGGCCGGACAGGGTAGCGAAAAACTGTTTTTT. Complete variable domain (other parts from reference TRBV7-8 and TRBJ1-4): GAGVSQSPRYKVAKRGQDVALRCDPISGHVSLFWYQQALGQGPEFLTYFQNEAQLDKSGLPSDRFFAERPEGSVSTLKIQRTQQEDSAVYLCASSLASVAGQGSEKLFFGSGTQLSVL.

This clonotype was seen more than once but under ten times. V is TRBV4-3 and J is TRBJ2-7; 9 nucleotides match TRBD2. Germline values: CDR1 LGHNA, CDR2 YSLEER. This CDR3 spans 16 amino acids. V gave up 0 bases and J gave up 7 bases; unmatched junction bases: 10. The CDR3 coding sequence is TGCGCCAGCAGCCAAGATCTGGCGGGAGGGCCGGAGGAGCAGTACTTC. This translates into CASSQDLAGGPEEQYF.

V is TRBV9 and J is TRBJ2-3, with 8 bases identical to TRBD1. The CDR3 runs 17 residues. The V gene end was trimmed by 4 bases and the J gene end by 4 bases; junction bases not matched to a gene: 14. Germline V gene data show CDR1 as SGDLS and CDR2 as YYNGEE. CDR3 in amino acids: CASSFLTGERPSDTQYF. The DNA of the CDR3 is TGTGCCAGCAGCTTTCTGACAGGGGAGAGGCCCTCAGATACGCAGTATTTT. Full variable domain (remainder filled in from reference TRBV9 and TRBJ2-3): DSGVTQTPKHLITATGQRVTLRCSPRSGDLSVYWYQQSLDQGLQFLIQYYNGEERAKGNILERFSAQQFPDLHSELNLSSLELGDSALYFCASSFLTGERPSDTQYFGPGTRLTVL.

The chain employs TRBV7-2 and TRBJ1-1; possible D gene TRBD1, 5 bases. CDR1 is SGHTA, CDR2 FQGNSA, per germline. The CDR3 extends over 15 amino acids. Trimming took 3 bases from V and 5 from J, leaving 16 bases between them. This CDR3 is CASSFQGPRRTEAFF. CDR3 coding DNA: TGTGCCAGCAGCTTCCAGGGCCCTCGCAGGACTGAAGCTTTCTTT.

This clonotype was detected many times. The chain couples TRBV15 to TRBJ2-2; weak D call: TRBD1 (6 bases). Between the trimmed V and J ends, which lost 5 bases and 7 bases, there was a span of 14 bases. The CDR3 extends over 14 amino acids. Germline lookup yields CDR1 LNHNV and CDR2 YYDKDF (reference sequence). CDR3 region: CATSRTGRIGELFF. The DNA for the CDR3 is TGTGCCACCAGCCGTACAGGGCGTATCGGGGAGCTGTTTTTT.

This clonotype was found a few times. The J gene is TRBJ2-1, the V gene TRBV4-1; TRBD2 matches at 10 bases. This CDR3 spans 17 amino acids. V trimming: 0 bases; J trimming: 6 bases; junction bases outside the gene matches: 8. Germline V gene data show CDR1 as MGHRA and CDR2 as YSYEKL. CDR3 region: CASSQDITAGGPNEQFF. The CDR3 region has the DNA TGCGCCAGCAGCCAAGACATTACAGCGGGGGGGCCCAATGAGCAGTTCTTC.

This clonotype came up many times. The CDR3 DNA is TGTGCCAGCAGCTTGTTCGGGGCCAACGTCCTGACTTTC. Translation gives CASSLFGANVLTF. The V gene is TRBV5-4, the J gene TRBJ2-6, with no clear D. Germline V gene lookup returns CDR1 SGHNT and CDR2 YYREEE (reference sequence). The CDR3 contains 13 residues. V lost 1 base and J lost 4, with 3 bases in between.

This clonotype was seen a few times. The chain has TRBV6-2 or TRBV6-3 and TRBJ2-3, with a tentative D call TRBD2 (6 bases). This CDR3 region has 16 residues. Germline CDR1 is MNHEY and CDR2 is SVGEGT. Trimming removed 2 bases from V and 0 bases from J, with 12 bases in between. The CDR3 is CASSYPEGLSTDTQYF. The DNA of the CDR3 is TGTGCCAGCAGTTACCCCGAGGGACTGAGCACAGATACGCAGTATTTT.

This clonotype was picked up many times. The chain joins TRBV6-1 to TRBJ2-7; a weak D match, TRBD1 (6 bases). CDR1 and CDR2 (germline): MNHNS, SASEGT. The CDR3 spans 15 residues. Trimming cost V 0 bases and J 4 bases, with 13 bases left between them. The CDR3 coding sequence is TGTGCCAGCAGTGAAGCGTGGGGGACACTTTACGAGCAGTACTTC. It codes for CASSEAWGTLYEQYF.

The sample holds many counts of this clonotype. V is TRBV20-1 and J is TRBJ2-7, with TRBD1 matching 11 bases. The J segment lost 7 bases and the V segment lost 5 bases, leaving 10 bases of the junction unmatched. Germline V gives CDR1 DFQATT, CDR2 SNEGSKA (reference sequence). This CDR3 contains 14 residues. The CDR3, as DNA: TGCAGTGCTCCCGGACAGGGGGCCGTGGGGGAGCAGTACTTC. Translation gives CSAPGQGAVGEQYF.

This clonotype was counted at least ten times. The chain joins TRBV9 to TRBJ2-1; no definite D call. Germline lookup yields CDR1 SGDLS and CDR2 YYNGEE. V shed 4 bases and J shed 0 bases, with 11 bases lying between them. The CDR3 consists of 15 residues. The CDR3 reads CASSSYYRSYNEQFF. Written as DNA, the CDR3 is TGTGCCAGCAGCTCCTATTACCGCTCCTACAATGAGCAGTTCTTC.

The chain carries TRBV9 and TRBJ2-2, with D possibly matching TRBD2 (5 bases). V was cut by 3 bases and J by 4 bases, with 10 bases left in between. The V gene's germline CDR1 is SGDLS and CDR2 YYNGEE. This CDR3 is 14 amino acids long. The CDR3 reads CASSGGYATGELFF. CDR3 nucleotide sequence: TGTGCCAGCAGCGGAGGGTACGCCACCGGGGAGCTGTTTTTT.

This clonotype was seen a few times. This sequence joins TRBV5-1 and TRBJ2-3; 7 bases agree with TRBD2. Germline lookup yields CDR1 SGHRS and CDR2 YFSETQ. This CDR3 comprises 16 residues. V shed 2 bases, J shed 2 bases, and the junction held 8 bases outside the gene matches. CDR3 amino acids: CASSLASGVHTDTQYF. For the CDR3, the DNA is TGCGCCAGCAGCTTAGCTAGCGGTGTTCACACAGATACGCAGTATTTT. The full variable domain, its missing parts supplied by reference TRBV5-1 and TRBJ2-3, is KAGVTQTPRYLIKTRGQQVTLSCSPISGHRSVSWYQQTPGQGLQFLFEYFSETQRNKGNFPGRFSGRQFSNSRSEMNVSTLELGDSALYLCASSLASGVHTDTQYFGPGTRLTVL.

This clonotype was seen a single time. This sequence joins TRBV29-1 and TRBJ2-3; tentative D call: TRBD1 (6 bases). The CDR3 contains 13 residues. V gave up 1 base and J gave up 7 bases, with 12 bases separating them. The V gene's germline CDR1 is SQVTM and CDR2 ANQGSEA. The CDR3 DNA reads TGCAGCGTTGAAGTAGGGGGAATGAATACGCAGTATTTT. Its protein is CSVEVGGMNTQYF.